What follows are 16 T cell receptor beta chains derived from one specimen sequenced in a study of OX40 agonist ivuxolimab in advanced cancers. The table came from immunoSEQ multiplex PCR; TCRdb's copy has only in-frame clones and leaves some out. This repertoire shows about 75,000 clones, around 87% found once; its top ten account for roughly 8.6%. This sample comprised CD4+ or CD8+ T cells sorted from blood, obtained in a trial of the OX40 agonist ivuxolimab. These receptors all come from an adult with an advanced solid tumor such as melanoma, head and neck, liver or kidney cancer.

The CDR3 DNA reads TGTGCCATCAGTGATGACAGGGGCCAAGAGACCCAGTACTTC. Its protein product is CAISDDRGQETQYF. The chain couples TRBV10-3 to TRBJ2-5, with 8 bases fitting TRBD1. The CDR3 has 14 amino acids. Per the germline V gene, CDR1 is ENHRY and CDR2 is SYGVKD. V lost 3 bases to trimming and J lost 1 base; unmatched junction nucleotides: 1.

The V gene is TRBV27, the J gene TRBJ2-1; perhaps D is TRBD1 or TRBD2 (5 bases each). The CDR3 covers 16 residues. V dropped 9 bases and J dropped 7 bases, with 25 bases sitting between them. Germline-derived CDR1 and CDR2 are MNHEY and SMNVEV (reference sequence). The CDR3 bases are TGTGCCAGATGCCCCAATGCTGGGACCCACCAGAATGAGCAGTTCTTC. Translating gives CARCPNAGTHQNEQFF.

The rearrangement uses TRBV5-1 and TRBJ2-1, with no clear D. V was pared by 0 bases and J by 5 bases, with 3 bases between. The CDR3 runs to 12 residues. Looked up from germline, CDR1 is SGHRS and CDR2 is YFSETQ. Here the CDR3 reads CASSLGDNEQFF. The DNA for the CDR3 is TGCGCCAGCAGCTTGGGGGACAATGAGCAGTTCTTC.

The chain employs TRBV5-4 and TRBJ2-6; no clear D gene. Germline V gives CDR1 SGHNT, CDR2 YYREEE (reference sequence). This CDR3 spans 17 amino acids. V lost 7 bases to trimming and J lost 5 bases, with 22 bases between them. CDR3 bases: TGTGCCAGCGATTCTATCGTAAGACAAAGTCGGGCCAACGTCCTGACTTTC. As protein: CASDSIVRQSRANVLTF.

The genes are TRBV25-1 and TRBJ2-7, with TRBD1 as a possible D gene (6 bases). V lost 4 bases and J lost 3, with 7 bases in between. Germline V gene data show CDR1 as MGHDK and CDR2 as SYGVNS. The CDR3 contains 12 residues. DNA of the CDR3: TGTGCCAGCAGTGTACAGGGCTACGAGCAGTACTTC. This gives the protein CASSVQGYEQYF.

V gene TRBV7-3 combines with J gene TRBJ2-5, with no clear D. The J call is doubtful: the DNA matches TRBJ2-7 better. The CDR3 sequence is 13 residues long. CDR1 is SGHTA, CDR2 FQGTGA, per germline. The CDR3 DNA reads as TGTGCCAGCAGCTTAGAGGTGGGCTACGAGCAGTACTTC. Amino acids: CASSLEVGYEQYF.

V gene TRBV5-1 combines with J gene TRBJ2-2; D remains unclear. The CDR3 loop spans 14 amino acids. CDR1 and CDR2 from the germline V gene are SGHRS and YFSETQ. The V gene lost 6 bases and the J gene lost 0 bases, with 9 bases spanning the gap. The CDR3 coding sequence is TGCGCCAGCAACCCTTCCGCGAACACCGGGGAGCTGTTTTTT. Its translation: CASNPSANTGELFF.

The chain has TRBV7-8 and TRBJ1-2; 10 nucleotides agree with TRBD1. The V segment lost 5 bases and the J segment 5 bases; nucleotides outside the gene matches: 5. Germline-derived CDR1 and CDR2 are SGHVS and FQNEAQ. CDR3 length: 14 amino acids. The CDR3 spells CASSIGTGVYGYTF. CDR3 in DNA: TGTGCCAGCAGCATCGGGACAGGGGTATATGGCTACACCTTC.

This clone was seen a single time. The V call is TRBV11-3, the J call TRBJ2-5; possible D gene TRBD2, 6 bases. This CDR3 has 17 amino acids. The germline V gene has CDR1 SGHNT and CDR2 YENEEA. V dropped 1 base and J dropped 0 bases, with 15 bases sitting between them. The CDR3 nucleotides are TGTGCCAGCAGCTTAGGACGGGGGACCTCGTACCAAGAGACCCAGTACTTC. Residues: CASSLGRGTSYQETQYF. Variable domain in full (rest from reference TRBV11-3 and TRBJ2-5): EAGVVQSPRYKIIEKKQPVAFWCNPISGHNTLYWYLQNLGQGPELLIRYENEEAVDDSQLPKDRFSAERLKGVDSTLKIQPAELGDSAVYLCASSLGRGTSYQETQYFGPGTRLLVL.

This chain uses TRBV18 with TRBJ1-1; 7 bases map to TRBD1. V lost 3 bases and J lost 0; bases outside the gene matches: 4. The CDR3 length is 15 residues. The germline CDR1 and CDR2 sequences are KGHSH and LQKENI. Here the CDR3 reads CASSPLGQLNTEAFF. The CDR3 DNA reads as TGTGCCAGCTCACCTTTGGGACAGTTGAACACTGAAGCTTTCTTT.

V and J are TRBV5-1 and TRBJ2-7; 7 bases are a match to TRBD2. The junction had 6 bases not matched to a gene; V was cut back by 0 bases and J by 0 bases. Germline V gene lookup returns CDR1 SGHRS and CDR2 YFSETQ. This CDR3 comprises 16 residues. CDR3 in DNA: TGCGCCAGCAGCTTGGAGGGCAGGACTAGCTCCTACGAGCAGTACTTC. It specifies CASSLEGRTSSYEQYF. The full variable domain, with the rest looked up from reference TRBV5-1 and TRBJ2-7, is KAGVTQTPRYLIKTRGQQVTLSCSPISGHRSVSWYQQTPGQGLQFLFEYFSETQRNKGNFPGRFSGRQFSNSRSEMNVSTLELGDSALYLCASSLEGRTSSYEQYFGPGTRLTVT.

V gene TRBV28 combines with J gene TRBJ1-4; D perhaps matches TRBD1 (5 bases). The CDR3 length is 13 residues. Germline V gene sequence: CDR1 MDHEN, CDR2 SYDVKM. Deletions cut 6 bases from V and 3 bases from J, with 8 bases between. The CDR3 nucleotides read TGTGCCAGCAGGGGGACCTCTAATGAAAAACTGTTTTTT. Protein: CASRGTSNEKLFF.

Comment on this clone: This sample includes further DNA sequences coding for the same CDR3. The V gene is TRBV2, the J gene TRBJ2-2; perhaps TRBD2 as D (6 bases). Deletions cut 0 bases from V and 8 bases from J, with 7 bases between. CDR3 length equals 13 residues. The V gene's germline CDR1 is SNHLY and CDR2 FYNNEI. CDR3 nucleotides: TGTGCCAGCAGTGAAGCAGGGACTGGGGAGCTGTTTTTT. Protein: CASSEAGTGELFF.

This chain joins TRBV7-3 and TRBJ2-5, with 10 nucleotides matching TRBD1. Trimming at V came to 5 bases and at J to 3 bases, leaving 18 bases not matched to a gene. The CDR3 length is 19 residues. CDR1 is SGHTA, CDR2 FQGTGA, per germline. The CDR3 loop is CASSIGFRTGTGDKETQYF. The DNA for the CDR3 is TGTGCCAGCAGCATAGGGTTCAGAACCGGGACAGGGGACAAAGAGACCCAGTACTTC.

V is TRBV7-8 and J is TRBJ1-1; D remains unclear. Germline-derived CDR1 and CDR2 are SGHVS and FQNEAQ. The CDR3 is 11 residues long. Deletions cut 2 bases from V and 6 bases from J, with 4 bases between. The CDR3 is CASSLTAEAFF. The DNA for the CDR3 is TGTGCCAGCAGCTTAACCGCTGAAGCTTTCTTT. The full variable domain, with the rest looked up from reference TRBV7-8 and TRBJ1-1, is GAGVSQSPRYKVAKRGQDVALRCDPISGHVSLFWYQQALGQGPEFLTYFQNEAQLDKSGLPSDRFFAERPEGSVSTLKIQRTQQEDSAVYLCASSLTAEAFFGQGTRLTVV.

The chain recombines TRBV18 with TRBJ1-3; TRBD1 might be the D (5 bases). CDR3 length: 15 residues. Germline CDR1 reads KGHSH; CDR2 reads LQKENI. Trimming took off 2 bases at V and 7 bases at J, with 15 bases between the two ends. As DNA, the CDR3 is TGTGCCAGCTCACCAGGGGCTCCGGGCACGAACACCATATATTTT. Translating gives CASSPGAPGTNTIYF. Complete variable domain (other parts from reference TRBV18 and TRBJ1-3): NAGVMQNPRHLVRRRGQEARLRCSPMKGHSHVYWYRQLPEEGLKFMVYLQKENIIDESGMPKERFSAEFPKEGPSILRIQQVVRGDSAAYFCASSPGAPGTNTIYFGEGSWLTVV.